The clone carrying this T cell receptor (beta chain) was observed a few times. Its antigen remains unknown. This entry comes from a study of CD8 T cells in ankylosing spondylitis. Study-wide results and caveats: There was a TCR beta motif, made of several highly homologous variants, that appeared characteristic of ankylosing spondylitis blood.

5'-RACE, quantitative and with molecular barcodes, yielded the TCR beta libraries. One entry per CDR3 protein results from TCRdb running MiXCR on the 5' RACE reads. In the table there are about 440,000 distinct CDR3 sequences, 15% to 20% of which are singletons. Germline-derived CDR1 and CDR2 are MNHNS and SASEGT. Germline trimming cut 7 bases from V and 5 bases from J; bases unmatched to any gene: 19. The CDR3 consists of 18 residues. The V call is TRBV6-1, the J call TRBJ2-1; TRBD1 agrees at 8 bases. The TCR comes from a male donor with ankylosing spondylitis. The sample taken for sequencing was blood, either unsorted or a sorted T cell fraction (not recorded which). The CDR3 DNA follows: TGTGCCAGCAATAATCTATTCTGGGACAGGCCTACAAACAATGAGCAGTTCTTC. Its protein is CASNNLFWDRPTNNEQFF.